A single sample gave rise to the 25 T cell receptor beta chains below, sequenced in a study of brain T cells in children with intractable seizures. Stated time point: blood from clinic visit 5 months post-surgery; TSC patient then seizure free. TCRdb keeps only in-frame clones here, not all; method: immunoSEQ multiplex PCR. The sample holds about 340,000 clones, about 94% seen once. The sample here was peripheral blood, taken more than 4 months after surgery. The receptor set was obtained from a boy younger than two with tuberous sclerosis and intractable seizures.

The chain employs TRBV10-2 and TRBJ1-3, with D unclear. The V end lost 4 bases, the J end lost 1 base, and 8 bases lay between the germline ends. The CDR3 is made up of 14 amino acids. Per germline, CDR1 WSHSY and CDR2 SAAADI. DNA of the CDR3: TGCGCCAGCAGTGTCGGGCATTCTGGAAACACCATATATTTT. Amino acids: CASSVGHSGNTIYF.

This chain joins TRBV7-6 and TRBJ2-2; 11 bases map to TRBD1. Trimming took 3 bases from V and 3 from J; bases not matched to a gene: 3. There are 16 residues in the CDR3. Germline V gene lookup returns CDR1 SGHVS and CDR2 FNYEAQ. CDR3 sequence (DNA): TGTGCCAGCAGCTTCGGACAGGGGGCGTACACCGGGGAGCTGTTTTTT. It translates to CASSFGQGAYTGELFF.

The CDR3 loop reads CASGFTGNTEAFF. CDR3 sequence (DNA): TGTGCTAGTGGTTTTACAGGAAACACTGAAGCTTTCTTT. The V gene is TRBV12-5, the J gene TRBJ1-1, with a possible D match to TRBD1 (5 bases). The germline V and J ends were trimmed by 3 bases and 2 bases, with 7 bases remaining between them. The CDR3 runs to 13 residues. From germline, CDR1 is LGHNT and CDR2 FRNRAP.

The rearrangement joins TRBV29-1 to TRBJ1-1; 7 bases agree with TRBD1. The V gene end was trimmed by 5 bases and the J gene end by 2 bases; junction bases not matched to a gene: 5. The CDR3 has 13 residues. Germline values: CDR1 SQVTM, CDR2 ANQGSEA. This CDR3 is CSVHWDSNTEAFF. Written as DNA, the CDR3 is TGCAGCGTTCACTGGGACAGTAACACTGAAGCTTTCTTT. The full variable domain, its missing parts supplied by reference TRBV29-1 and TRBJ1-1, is SAVISQKPSRDICQRGTSLTIQCQVDSQVTMMFWYRQQPGQSLTLIATANQGSEATYESGFVIDKFPISRPNLTFSTLTVSNMSPEDSSIYLCSVHWDSNTEAFFGQGTRLTVV.

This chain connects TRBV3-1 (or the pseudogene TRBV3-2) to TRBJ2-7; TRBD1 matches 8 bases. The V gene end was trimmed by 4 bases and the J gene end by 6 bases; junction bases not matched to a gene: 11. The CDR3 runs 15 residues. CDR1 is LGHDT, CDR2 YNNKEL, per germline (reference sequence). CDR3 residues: CASSPFRQGHGEQYF. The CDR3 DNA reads TGTGCCAGCAGCCCGTTTCGACAGGGGCATGGCGAGCAGTACTTC.

The CDR3 region has the DNA TGTGCCAGCACCTTGGGGCAGTTCACTGAAGCTTTCTTT. It translates to CASTLGQFTEAFF. The chain joins TRBV12-3 or TRBV12-4 to TRBJ1-1; possibly TRBD1 for D (5 bases). Trimming stripped 7 bases from V and 4 bases from J, with 13 bases between. This CDR3 region has 13 residues.

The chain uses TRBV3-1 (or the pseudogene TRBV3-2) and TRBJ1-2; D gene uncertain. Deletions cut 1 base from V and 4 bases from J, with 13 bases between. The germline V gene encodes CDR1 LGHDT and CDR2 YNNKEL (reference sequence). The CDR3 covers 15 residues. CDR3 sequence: CASSQVLGEFYGYTF. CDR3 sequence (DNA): TGTGCCAGCAGCCAAGTGCTCGGAGAGTTCTATGGCTACACCTTC.

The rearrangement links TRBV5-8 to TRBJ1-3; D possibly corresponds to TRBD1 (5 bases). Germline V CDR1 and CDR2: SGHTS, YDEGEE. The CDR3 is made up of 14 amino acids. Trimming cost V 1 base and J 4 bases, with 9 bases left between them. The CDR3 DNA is TGTGCCAGCAGCTTGTACAGGACAGGAAACACCATATATTTT. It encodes CASSLYRTGNTIYF.

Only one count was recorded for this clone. CDR3 protein: CASSLTGQGPYEQYF. DNA for the CDR3: TGTGCCAGCAGCTTGACGGGGCAGGGGCCCTACGAGCAGTACTTC. The chain recombines TRBV5-6 with TRBJ2-7; tentatively, D is TRBD1 (6 bases). The germline V and J ends were trimmed by 1 base and 2 bases, with 13 bases remaining between them. Germline V gene lookup returns CDR1 SGHDT and CDR2 YYEEEE. CDR3 length equals 15 residues.

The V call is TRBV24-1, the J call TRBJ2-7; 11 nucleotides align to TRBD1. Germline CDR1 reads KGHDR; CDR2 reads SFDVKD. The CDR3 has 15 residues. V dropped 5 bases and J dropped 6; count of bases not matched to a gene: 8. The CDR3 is CATSARTGGEGEQYF. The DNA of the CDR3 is TGTGCCACCAGTGCTCGGACAGGGGGCGAAGGCGAGCAGTACTTC.

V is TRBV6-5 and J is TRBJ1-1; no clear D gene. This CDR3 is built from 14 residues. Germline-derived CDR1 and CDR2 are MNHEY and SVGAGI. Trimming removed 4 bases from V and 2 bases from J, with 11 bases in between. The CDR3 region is CASSWQDGNTEAFF. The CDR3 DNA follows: TGTGCCAGCAGTTGGCAAGACGGCAACACTGAAGCTTTCTTT.

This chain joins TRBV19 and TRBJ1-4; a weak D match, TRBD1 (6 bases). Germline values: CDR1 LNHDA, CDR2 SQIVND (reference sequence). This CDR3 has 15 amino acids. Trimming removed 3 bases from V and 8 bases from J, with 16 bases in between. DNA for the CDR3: TGTGCCAGTAGTATCCGGTCCAGGGGTGGCGAAAAACTGTTTTTT. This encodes CASSIRSRGGEKLFF.

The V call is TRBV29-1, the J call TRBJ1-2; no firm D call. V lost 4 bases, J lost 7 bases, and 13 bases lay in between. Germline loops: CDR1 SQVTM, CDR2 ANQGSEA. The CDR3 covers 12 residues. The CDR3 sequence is CSVGEGGSGYTF. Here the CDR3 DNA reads TGCAGCGTTGGAGAGGGAGGAAGTGGCTACACCTTC.

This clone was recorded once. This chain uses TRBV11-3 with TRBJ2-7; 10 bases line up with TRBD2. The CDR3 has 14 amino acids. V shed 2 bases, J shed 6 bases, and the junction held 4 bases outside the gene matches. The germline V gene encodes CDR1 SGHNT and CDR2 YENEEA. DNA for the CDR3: TGTGCCAGCAGCTTACTAGCGGGAGCCCCCGAGCAGTACTTC. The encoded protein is CASSLLAGAPEQYF.

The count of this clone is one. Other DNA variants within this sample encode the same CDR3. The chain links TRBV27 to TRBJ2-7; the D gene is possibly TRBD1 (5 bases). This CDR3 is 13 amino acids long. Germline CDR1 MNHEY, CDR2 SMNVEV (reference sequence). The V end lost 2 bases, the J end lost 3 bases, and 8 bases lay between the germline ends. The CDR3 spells CASSLTGSYEQYF. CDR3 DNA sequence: TGTGCCAGCAGTTTAACAGGTAGCTACGAGCAGTACTTC.

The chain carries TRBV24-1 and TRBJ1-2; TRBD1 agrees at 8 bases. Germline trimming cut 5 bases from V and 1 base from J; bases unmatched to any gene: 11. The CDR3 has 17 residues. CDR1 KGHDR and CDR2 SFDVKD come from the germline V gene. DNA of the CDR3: TGTGCCACCAGTGCCCAGGGGGCCGACCCCATTAACTATGGCTACACCTTC. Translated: CATSAQGADPINYGYTF.

The chain's CDR3 is CASSAGQGPDTQYF. The CDR3, as DNA: TGTGCCAGCAGCGCCGGACAGGGACCAGATACGCAGTATTTT. V and J are TRBV9 and TRBJ2-3; 8 positions agree with TRBD1. Trimming cost V 3 bases and J 4 bases; bases outside gene matches: 4. The germline V gene has CDR1 SGDLS and CDR2 YYNGEE. The CDR3 totals 14 residues.

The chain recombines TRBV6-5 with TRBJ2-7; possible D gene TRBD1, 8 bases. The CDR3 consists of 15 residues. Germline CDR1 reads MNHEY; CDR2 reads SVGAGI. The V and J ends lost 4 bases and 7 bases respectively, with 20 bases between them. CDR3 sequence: CASSSSGGRAGEQYF. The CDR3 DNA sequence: TGTGCCAGCAGTTCCTCAGGGGGCCGAGCGGGGGAGCAGTACTTC.

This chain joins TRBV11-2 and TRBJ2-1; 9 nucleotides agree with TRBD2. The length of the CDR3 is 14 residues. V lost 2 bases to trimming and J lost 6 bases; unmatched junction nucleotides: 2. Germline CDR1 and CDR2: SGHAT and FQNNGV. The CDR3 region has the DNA TGTGCCAGCAGCTTATTACTAGCGGGCAATGAGCAGTTCTTC. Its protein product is CASSLLLAGNEQFF.

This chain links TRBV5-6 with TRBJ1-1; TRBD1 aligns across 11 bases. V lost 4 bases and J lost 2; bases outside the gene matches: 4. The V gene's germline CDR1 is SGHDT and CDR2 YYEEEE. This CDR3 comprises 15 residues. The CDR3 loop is CASSIGQGANTEAFF. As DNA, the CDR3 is TGTGCCAGCAGCATCGGACAGGGGGCTAACACTGAAGCTTTCTTT. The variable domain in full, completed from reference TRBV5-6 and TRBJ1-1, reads DAGVTQSPTHLIKTRGQQVTLRCSPKSGHDTVSWYQQALGQGPQFIFQYYEEEERQRGNFPDRFSGHQFPNYSSELNVNALLLGDSALYLCASSIGQGANTEAFFGQGTRLTVV.

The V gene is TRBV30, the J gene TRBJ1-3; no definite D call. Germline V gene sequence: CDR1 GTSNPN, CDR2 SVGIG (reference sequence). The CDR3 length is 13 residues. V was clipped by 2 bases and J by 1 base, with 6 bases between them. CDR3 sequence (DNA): TGTGCCTGGAGTTTGGAGTCTGGAAACACCATATATTTT. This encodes CAWSLESGNTIYF.

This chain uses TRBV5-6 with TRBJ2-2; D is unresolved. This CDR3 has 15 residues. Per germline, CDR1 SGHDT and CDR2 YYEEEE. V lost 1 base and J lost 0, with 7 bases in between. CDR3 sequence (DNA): TGTGCCAGCAGCTTGCTGCGCCCGAACACCGGGGAGCTGTTTTTT. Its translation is CASSLLRPNTGELFF.

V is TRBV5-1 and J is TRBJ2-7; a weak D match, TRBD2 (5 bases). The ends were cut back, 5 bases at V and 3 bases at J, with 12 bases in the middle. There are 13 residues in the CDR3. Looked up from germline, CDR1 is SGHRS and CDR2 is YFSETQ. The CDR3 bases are TGCGCCAGCAGTGAGGGTGCGTTCTACGAGCAGTACTTC. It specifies CASSEGAFYEQYF.

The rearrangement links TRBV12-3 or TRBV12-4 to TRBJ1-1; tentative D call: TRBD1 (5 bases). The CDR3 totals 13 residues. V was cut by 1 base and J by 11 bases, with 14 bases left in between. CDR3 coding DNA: TGTGCCAGCAGTTTAGTCGCCGGCAGGGCGGCTTTCTTT. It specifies CASSLVAGRAAFF.

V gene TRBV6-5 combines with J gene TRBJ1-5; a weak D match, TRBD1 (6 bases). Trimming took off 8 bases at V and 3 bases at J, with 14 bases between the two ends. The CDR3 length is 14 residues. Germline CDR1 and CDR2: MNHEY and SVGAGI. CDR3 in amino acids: CASASWGANQPQHF. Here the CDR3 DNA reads TGTGCCAGCGCAAGCTGGGGGGCCAATCAGCCCCAGCATTTT.